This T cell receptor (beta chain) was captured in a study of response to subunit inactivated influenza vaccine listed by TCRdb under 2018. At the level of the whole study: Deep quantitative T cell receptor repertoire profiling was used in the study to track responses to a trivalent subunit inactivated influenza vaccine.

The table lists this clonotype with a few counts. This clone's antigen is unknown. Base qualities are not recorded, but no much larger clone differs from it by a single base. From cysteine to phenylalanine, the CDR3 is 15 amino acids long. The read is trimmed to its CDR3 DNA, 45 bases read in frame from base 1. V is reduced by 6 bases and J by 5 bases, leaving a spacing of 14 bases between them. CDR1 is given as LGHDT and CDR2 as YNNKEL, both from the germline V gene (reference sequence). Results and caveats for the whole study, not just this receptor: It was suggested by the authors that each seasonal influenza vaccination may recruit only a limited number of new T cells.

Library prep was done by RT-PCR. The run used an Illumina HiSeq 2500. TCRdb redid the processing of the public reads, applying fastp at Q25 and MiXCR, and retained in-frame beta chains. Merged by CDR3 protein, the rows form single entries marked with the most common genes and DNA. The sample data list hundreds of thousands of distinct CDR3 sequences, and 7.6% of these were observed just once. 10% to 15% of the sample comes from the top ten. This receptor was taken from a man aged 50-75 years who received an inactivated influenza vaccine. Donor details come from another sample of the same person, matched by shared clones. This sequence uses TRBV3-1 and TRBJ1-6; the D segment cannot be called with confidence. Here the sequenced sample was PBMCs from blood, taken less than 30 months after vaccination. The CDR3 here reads CASRLTRRDNSPLHF. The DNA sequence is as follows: TGTGCCAGCAGGCTGACGAGACGTGATAATTCACCCCTCCACTTT.